These T cell receptor beta chains were read from a single sample in a study of blood T cell repertoires in COVID-19. The protocol was immunoSEQ multiplex PCR, while the TCRdb copy is restricted to in-frame clones and leaves out a portion. The table includes a few hundred thousand clones, around 86% detected once. What was sequenced was peripheral blood. The receptor source for this set is a woman between 65 and 79 years old with active or convalescent COVID-19. Each CDR3 is given with its conserved first and last residue. Fields, in order: V gene, D gene, J gene, clone size, CDR3 protein, CDR3 DNA. The D gene is left open where the match is weak. Clone size is given for some rows only: seen once, a few or many times, or a class if the clone is expanded.

TRBV7-9	NA	TRBJ2-1	NA	CASRGLTVINEQFF	TGTGCCAGCAGGGGCCTGACAGTAATTAATGAGCAGTTCTTC
TRBV7-3	TRBD1	TRBJ1-1	NA	CASSQQGPTEAFF	TGTGCCAGCAGCCAACAGGGGCCCACTGAAGCTTTCTTT
TRBV7-8	TRBD2	TRBJ2-7	NA	CASSSLGGIGYEQYF	TGTGCCAGCAGCTCATTGGGGGGGATAGGCTACGAGCAGTACTTC
TRBV7-2	NA	TRBJ1-2	NA	CASSSVTGSGYTF	TGTGCCAGCAGCTCGGTCACAGGGAGTGGCTACACCTTC
TRBV15	NA	TRBJ1-2	NA	CATSRERGGGYTF	TGTGCCACCAGCAGAGAACGCGGCGGCGGCTACACCTTC
TRBV27	NA	TRBJ1-2	NA	CASSSWNGVTYGYTF	TGTGCCAGCAGTTCCTGGAACGGGGTGACCTATGGCTACACCTTC
TRBV2	NA	TRBJ2-3	NA	CASRANIRGFTDTQYF	TGTGCCAGCAGAGCTAACATCCGGGGTTTCACAGATACGCAGTATTTT
TRBV18	TRBD1	TRBJ1-5	NA	CASSPGMGQDRQPQHF	TGTGCCAGCTCACCCGGCATGGGACAGGACCGTCAGCCCCAGCATTTT
TRBV5-4	TRBD2	TRBJ2-7	few	CASSLEGTRTYEQYF	TGTGCCAGCAGCTTGGAGGGGACTAGAACCTACGAGCAGTACTTC
TRBV20-1	NA	TRBJ1-1	NA	CSAPRDTEAFF	TGCAGTGCCCCCCGGGACACTGAAGCTTTCTTT
TRBV7-9	NA	TRBJ2-2	NA	CASSPRRNTGELFF	TGTGCCAGCAGCCCCCGGAGGAACACCGGGGAGCTGTTTTTT
TRBV4-1	TRBD1	TRBJ1-2	few	CASSQDAGRQGDGYTF	TGCGCCAGCAGCCAAGATGCCGGGAGACAGGGGGATGGCTACACCTTC
TRBV3-1/TRBV3-2	NA	TRBJ1-3	once	CASSQGIANTIYF	TGTGCCAGCAGCCAAGGTATAGCAAACACCATATATTTT
TRBV5-1	NA	TRBJ1-1	NA	CASSLPEHSGWSEAFF	TGCGCCAGCAGCTTGCCCGAGCACTCAGGATGGTCTGAAGCTTTCTTT
TRBV7-9	NA	TRBJ1-1	NA	CASSLDSEAFF	TGTGCCAGCAGCCTTGACAGTGAAGCTTTCTTT
TRBV10-1	NA	TRBJ2-1	NA	CASSSKAVGEQFF	TGCGCCAGCTCTTCGAAAGCCGTCGGTGAGCAGTTCTTC
TRBV4-3	NA	TRBJ2-7	NA	CASSQDPNPMYQQYF	TGCGCCAGCAGCCAAGATCCTAACCCGATGTACCAGCAGTACTTC
TRBV10-3	NA	TRBJ2-3	NA	CASRPGGTDTQYF	TGTGCCAGTAGGCCCGGGGGAACAGATACGCAGTATTTT
TRBV27	TRBD1	TRBJ1-5	NA	CASPDREIMQPQHF	TGTGCCAGCCCAGACAGGGAGATAATGCAGCCCCAGCATTTT
TRBV19	NA	TRBJ1-2	NA	CASSIDQAAPYGYTF	TGTGCCAGTAGTATAGATCAAGCTGCTCCTTATGGCTACACCTTC
TRBV5-8	TRBD1	TRBJ1-2	NA	CASSLGQGTYGYTF	TGTGCCAGCAGTTTGGGACAGGGGACCTATGGCTACACCTTC
TRBV5-1	NA	TRBJ1-1	once	CASSPGGPGGKAEAFF	TGCGCCAGCAGCCCGGGGGGGCCGGGAGGGAAGGCTGAAGCTTTCTTT
TRBV5-1	NA	TRBJ1-1	NA	CASSSDQGYGTEAFF	TGCGCCAGCAGCTCGGACCAGGGGTACGGCACTGAAGCTTTCTTT
TRBV6-5	NA	TRBJ1-4	NA	CASKVLPRGEKLFF	TGTGCAAGCAAGGTACTGCCTCGCGGAGAAAAACTGTTTTTT
TRBV7-9	TRBD2	TRBJ2-6	NA	CASSPTGGTGANVLTF	TGTGCCAGCAGCCCTACGGGGGGGACTGGGGCCAACGTCCTGACTTTC
TRBV6-6	NA	TRBJ2-5	NA	CASSQLVGETQYF	TGTGCCAGCAGCCAATTGGTCGGGGAGACCCAGTACTTC
TRBV11-2	NA	TRBJ1-2	NA	CASSYTGGYTF	TGTGCCAGCAGTTATACAGGTGGCTACACCTTC
TRBV6-5	NA	TRBJ1-6	NA	CASRRGSSSPLHF	TGTGCCAGCAGACGGGGGTCCAGTTCACCCCTCCACTTT
TRBV6-6	TRBD1	TRBJ1-6	NA	CASSLIGQGGSYNSPLHF	TGTGCCAGCAGTCTAATAGGACAGGGAGGATCCTATAATTCACCCCTCCACTTT
TRBV19	NA	TRBJ1-2	NA	CASSKGGDYGYTF	TGTGCCAGTAGTAAAGGGGGGGACTATGGCTACACCTTC
TRBV6-5	NA	TRBJ2-7	NA	CASKRGSYEQYF	TGTGCCAGCAAGAGAGGCTCCTACGAGCAGTACTTC
TRBV3-1/TRBV3-2	TRBD2	TRBJ2-3	few	CASSQGAGGQPDTQYF	TGTGCCAGCAGCCAAGGGGCGGGGGGGCAGCCAGATACGCAGTATTTT
TRBV12-3/TRBV12-4	NA	TRBJ1-2	NA	CASSRRTDGYTF	TGTGCCAGCAGTCGACGGACAGATGGCTACACCTTC
TRBV6-6	NA	TRBJ2-3	NA	CASSSRQVADTQYF	TGTGCCAGCAGTTCCCGGCAGGTGGCAGATACGCAGTATTTT
TRBV6-5	NA	TRBJ1-2	NA	CASSKSRGLKYGYTF	TGTGCCAGCAGTAAGTCGCGGGGGCTGAAATATGGCTACACCTTC
TRBV27	TRBD1	TRBJ2-3	once	CATAGTGYVAQYF	TGTGCCACAGCCGGGACAGGGTATGTTGCGCAGTATTTT
TRBV5-1	NA	TRBJ1-2	NA	CASSFSPLDRTYGYTF	TGCGCCAGCAGCTTCTCACCGCTTGACAGGACCTATGGCTACACCTTC
TRBV6-5	TRBD1	TRBJ1-1	NA	CASEGEGGGNTEAFF	TGTGCCAGCGAAGGAGAAGGGGGCGGAAACACTGAAGCTTTCTTT
TRBV4-1	NA	TRBJ1-3	NA	CASSQEGGISGNTIYF	TGCGCCAGCAGCCAAGAGGGAGGTATATCTGGAAACACCATATATTTT
TRBV11-2	NA	TRBJ2-1	NA	CASSLDRISYNEQFF	TGTGCCAGCAGCTTAGATCGTATCAGCTACAATGAGCAGTTCTTC
TRBV5-5	NA	TRBJ2-1	NA	CASSLQPVTTVLSEQFF	TGTGCCAGCAGCTTGCAACCCGTTACGACAGTGTTGAGTGAGCAGTTCTTC
TRBV7-2	TRBD1	TRBJ2-5	NA	CASSLALTGEKTQYF	TGTGCCAGCAGCTTAGCCCTGACAGGGGAGAAGACCCAGTACTTC
TRBV12-5	TRBD1	TRBJ1-5	NA	CASGPEQGTDQPQHF	TGTGCTAGTGGCCCAGAACAGGGGACCGATCAGCCCCAGCATTTT
TRBV4-1	NA	TRBJ1-1	NA	CASSEDKALRNTEAFF	TGCGCCAGCAGCGAGGACAAGGCCCTAAGGAACACTGAAGCTTTCTTT
TRBV6-2/TRBV6-3	NA	TRBJ1-2	NA	CASSPDNYGYTF	TGTGCCAGCAGTCCAGATAACTATGGCTACACCTTC
TRBV24-1	TRBD1	TRBJ1-2	NA	CATSEPIRGAVVRYTF	TGTGCCACCAGTGAACCTATCAGGGGGGCGGTGGTGCGCTACACCTTC
TRBV4-1	TRBD1	TRBJ2-5	once	CASSQETGKETQYF	TGCGCCAGCAGCCAAGAGACAGGGAAAGAGACCCAGTACTTC
TRBV6-2/TRBV6-3	TRBD1	TRBJ1-1	many	CASSYFRTGRTEAFF	TGTGCCAGCAGTTACTTCCGGACAGGGCGCACTGAAGCTTTCTTT
TRBV5-6	NA	TRBJ2-7	NA	CASTLILQGFYEQYF	TGTGCCAGCACCTTGATCTTACAGGGATTCTACGAGCAGTACTTC
TRBV13	NA	TRBJ1-1	NA	CASSSASTGGNTEAFF	TGTGCCAGCAGCTCCGCATCTACGGGGGGGAACACTGAAGCTTTCTTT
TRBV28	TRBD1	TRBJ2-1	NA	CASSARTGYNEQFF	TGTGCCAGCAGTGCAAGGACAGGCTACAATGAGCAGTTCTTC
TRBV9	TRBD2	TRBJ2-4	NA	CASSVGVAGGLAKNIQYF	TGTGCCAGCAGCGTAGGAGTAGCGGGGGGCCTAGCCAAAAACATTCAGTACTTC